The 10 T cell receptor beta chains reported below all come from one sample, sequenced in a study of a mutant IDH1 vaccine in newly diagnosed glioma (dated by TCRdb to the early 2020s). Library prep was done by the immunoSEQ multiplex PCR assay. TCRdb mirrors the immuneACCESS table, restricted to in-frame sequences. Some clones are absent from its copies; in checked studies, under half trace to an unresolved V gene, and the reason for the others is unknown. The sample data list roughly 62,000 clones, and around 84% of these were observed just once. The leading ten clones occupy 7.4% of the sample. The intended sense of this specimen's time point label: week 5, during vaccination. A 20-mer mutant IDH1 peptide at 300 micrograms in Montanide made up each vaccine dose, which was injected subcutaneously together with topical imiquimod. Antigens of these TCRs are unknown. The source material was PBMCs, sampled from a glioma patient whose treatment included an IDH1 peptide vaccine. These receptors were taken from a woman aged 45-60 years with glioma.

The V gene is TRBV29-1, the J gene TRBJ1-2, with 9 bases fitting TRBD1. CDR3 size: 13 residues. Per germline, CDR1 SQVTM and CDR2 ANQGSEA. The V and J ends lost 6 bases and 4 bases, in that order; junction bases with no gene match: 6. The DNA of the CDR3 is TGCAGCGTGGGGACAGGGACCTCCTATGGCTACACCTTC. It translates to CSVGTGTSYGYTF.

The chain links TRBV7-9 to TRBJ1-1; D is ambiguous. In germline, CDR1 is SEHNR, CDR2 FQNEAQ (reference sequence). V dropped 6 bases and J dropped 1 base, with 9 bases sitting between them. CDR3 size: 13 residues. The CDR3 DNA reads TGTGCCAGCAGTTTTCGCGGGAACACTGAAGCTTTCTTT. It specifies CASSFRGNTEAFF.

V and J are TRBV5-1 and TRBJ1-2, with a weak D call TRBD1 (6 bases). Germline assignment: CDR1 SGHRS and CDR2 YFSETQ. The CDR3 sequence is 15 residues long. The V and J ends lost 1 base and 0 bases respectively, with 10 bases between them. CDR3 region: CASSLPQGPNYGYTF. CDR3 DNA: TGCGCCAGCAGCTTGCCCCAGGGGCCTAACTATGGCTACACCTTC. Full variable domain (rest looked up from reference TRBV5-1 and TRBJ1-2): KAGVTQTPRYLIKTRGQQVTLSCSPISGHRSVSWYQQTPGQGLQFLFEYFSETQRNKGNFPGRFSGRQFSNSRSEMNVSTLELGDSALYLCASSLPQGPNYGYTFGSGTRLTVV.

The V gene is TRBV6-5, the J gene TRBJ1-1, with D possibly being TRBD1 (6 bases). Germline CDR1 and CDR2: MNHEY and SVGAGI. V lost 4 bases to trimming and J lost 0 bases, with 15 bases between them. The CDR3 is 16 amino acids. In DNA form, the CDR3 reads TGTGCCAGCAGTTCTGACCTAAGGGGGGTGAACACTGAAGCTTTCTTT. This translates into CASSSDLRGVNTEAFF.

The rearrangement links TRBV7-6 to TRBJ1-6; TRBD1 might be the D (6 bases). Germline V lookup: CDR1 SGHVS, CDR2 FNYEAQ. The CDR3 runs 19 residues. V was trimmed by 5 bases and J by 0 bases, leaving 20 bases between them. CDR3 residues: CASSRKVQTGSSYNSPLHF. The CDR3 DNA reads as TGTGCCAGCAGCCGAAAGGTCCAAACAGGGAGCTCCTATAATTCACCCCTCCACTTT.

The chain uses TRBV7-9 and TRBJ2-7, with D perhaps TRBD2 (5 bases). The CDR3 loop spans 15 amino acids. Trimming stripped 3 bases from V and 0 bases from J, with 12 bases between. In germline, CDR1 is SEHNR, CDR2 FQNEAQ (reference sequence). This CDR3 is CASSFRGSSSYEQYF. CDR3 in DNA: TGTGCCAGCAGCTTCAGAGGGTCCAGCTCCTACGAGCAGTACTTC. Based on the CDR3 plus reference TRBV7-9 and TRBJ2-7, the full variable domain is DTGVSQNPRHKITKRGQNVTFRCDPISEHNRLYWYRQTLGQGPEFLTYFQNEAQLEKSRLLSDRFSAERPKGSFSTLEIQRTEQGDSAMYLCASSFRGSSSYEQYFGPGTRLTVT.

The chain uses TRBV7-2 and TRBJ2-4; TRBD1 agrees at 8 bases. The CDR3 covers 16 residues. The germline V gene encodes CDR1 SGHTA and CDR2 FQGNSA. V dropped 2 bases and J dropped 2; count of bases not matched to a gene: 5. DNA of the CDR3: TGTGCCAGCAGCTTAAACACAGGGGGGTCCAAAAACATTCAGTACTTC. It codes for CASSLNTGGSKNIQYF.

The CDR3 is CATSRELGRTDTDTQYF. The CDR3 DNA reads TGTGCCACCAGCAGAGAGTTAGGGAGGACCGACACAGATACGCAGTATTTT. V and J are TRBV15 and TRBJ2-3; a possible D gene is TRBD2 (6 bases). Germline values: CDR1 LNHNV, CDR2 YYDKDF (reference sequence). V was shortened by 0 bases and J by 2 bases, with 15 bases between the two germline ends. CDR3 size: 17 residues.

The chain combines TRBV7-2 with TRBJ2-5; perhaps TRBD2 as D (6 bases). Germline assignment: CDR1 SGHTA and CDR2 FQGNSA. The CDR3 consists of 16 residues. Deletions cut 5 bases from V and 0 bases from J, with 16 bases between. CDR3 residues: CASSPRRAGYQETQYF. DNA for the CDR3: TGTGCCAGCAGCCCTCGGAGGGCGGGGTACCAAGAGACCCAGTACTTC.

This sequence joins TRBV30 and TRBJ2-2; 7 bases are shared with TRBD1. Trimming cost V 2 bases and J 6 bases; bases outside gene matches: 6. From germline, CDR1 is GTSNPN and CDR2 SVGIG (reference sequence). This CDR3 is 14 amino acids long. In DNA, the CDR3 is TGTGCCTGGAGTAGGGGGCGATTGGCCGGGGAGCTGTTTTTT. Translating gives CAWSRGRLAGELFF.